This TCR beta chain is drawn from a study of blood T cell repertoires in COVID-19. The wider study: Acute-phase and convalescent COVID-19 samples originated in the United States, Italy and Spain. From T cells, B-cell-depleted T cells, or PBMCs came the material, which was cDNA or gDNA.

The CDR3 sequence is 15 residues long. J gave up 6 bases and V 4 bases, and 6 bases lay outside the gene matches. Germline V gene data show CDR1 as LNHDA and CDR2 as SQIVND (reference sequence). Seattle patients were enrolled while actively infected and followed longitudinally. In the authors' workflow: How many nucleated cells were present was estimated from reference gene primer amplification. TCRdb's copy holds only in-frame clones and misses some; the assay was immunoSEQ multiplex PCR. Clonal size and the V and J genes are those of that table, whereas D and trimming came from the DNA. The sample has about 410,000 clones, over 75% seen once.

The sample comprised peripheral blood. The receptor was isolated from a woman aged 40 to 50 with COVID-19, enrolled during active disease. The rearrangement links TRBV19 to TRBJ2-7; 13 bases match TRBD2. The CDR3 region has the DNA TGTGCCAGTAGTAAGGGGACTAGCGGGAATCGCGAGCAGTACTTC. It is translated as CASSKGTSGNREQYF. Using reference TRBV19 and TRBJ2-7 for the parts outside the CDR3, the full variable domain is DGGITQSPKYLFRKEGQNVTLSCEQNLNHDAMYWYRQDPGQGLRLIYYSQIVNDFQKGDIAEGYSVSREKKESFPLTVTSAQKNPTAFYLCASSKGTSGNREQYFGPGTRLTVT.